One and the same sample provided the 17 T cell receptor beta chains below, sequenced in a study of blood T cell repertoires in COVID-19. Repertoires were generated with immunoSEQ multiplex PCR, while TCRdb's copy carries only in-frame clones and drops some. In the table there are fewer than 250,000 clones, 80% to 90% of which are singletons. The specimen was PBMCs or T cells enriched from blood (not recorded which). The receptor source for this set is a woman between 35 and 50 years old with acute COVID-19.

CDR3 nucleotide sequence: TGTGCCAGCAGCGTAGCGGGAGGCAGCTCCTACAATGAGCAGTTCTTC. Its translation is CASSVAGGSSYNEQFF. The chain recombines TRBV9 with TRBJ2-1, with 7 bases matching TRBD2. This CDR3 is 16 amino acids long. V trimming: 0 bases; J trimming: 0 bases; junction bases outside the gene matches: 3. The V gene's germline CDR1 is SGDLS and CDR2 YYNGEE.

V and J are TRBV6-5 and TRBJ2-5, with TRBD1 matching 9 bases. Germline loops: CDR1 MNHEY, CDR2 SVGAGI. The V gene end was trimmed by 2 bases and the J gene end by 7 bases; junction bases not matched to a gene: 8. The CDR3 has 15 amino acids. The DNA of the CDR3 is TGTGCCAGCAGTTACGGGGGACAGGGTTCTGTGACCCAGTACTTC. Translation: CASSYGGQGSVTQYF.

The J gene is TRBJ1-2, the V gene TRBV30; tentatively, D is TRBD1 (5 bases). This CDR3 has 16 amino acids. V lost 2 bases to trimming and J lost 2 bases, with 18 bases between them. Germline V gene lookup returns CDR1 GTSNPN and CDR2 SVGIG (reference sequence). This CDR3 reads CAWSISGGGTNYGYTF. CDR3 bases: TGTGCCTGGAGTATTTCCGGGGGAGGGACGAACTATGGCTACACCTTC.

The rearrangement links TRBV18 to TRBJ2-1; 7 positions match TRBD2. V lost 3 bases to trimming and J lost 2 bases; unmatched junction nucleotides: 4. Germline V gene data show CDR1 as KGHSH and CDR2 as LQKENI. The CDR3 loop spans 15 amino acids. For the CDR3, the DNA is TGTGCCAGCTCACCGGGAGGGGTTGCCTACAATGAGCAGTTCTTC. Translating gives CASSPGGVAYNEQFF.

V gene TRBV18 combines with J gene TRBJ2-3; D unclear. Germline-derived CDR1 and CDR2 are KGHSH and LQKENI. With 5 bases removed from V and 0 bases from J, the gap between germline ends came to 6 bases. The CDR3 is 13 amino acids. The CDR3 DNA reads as TGTGCCAGCTCATTCTCTAGCACAGATACGCAGTATTTT. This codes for CASSFSSTDTQYF.

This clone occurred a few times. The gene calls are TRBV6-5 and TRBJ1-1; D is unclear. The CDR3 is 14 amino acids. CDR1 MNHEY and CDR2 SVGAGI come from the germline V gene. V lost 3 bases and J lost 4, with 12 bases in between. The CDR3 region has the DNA TGTGCCAGCAGTTATCTCCCCTCGGGCACTGAAGCTTTCTTT. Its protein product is CASSYLPSGTEAFF.

CDR3 DNA sequence: TGTGCCAGCAGTTCGGGACAGCTCAATGAGCAGTTCTTC. This codes for CASSSGQLNEQFF. The chain carries TRBV27 and TRBJ2-1, with TRBD1 identical over 7 bases. The trim removed 4 bases at V and 6 bases at J, leaving 3 bases unmatched. Germline CDR1 is MNHEY and CDR2 is SMNVEV (reference sequence). This CDR3 has 13 residues.

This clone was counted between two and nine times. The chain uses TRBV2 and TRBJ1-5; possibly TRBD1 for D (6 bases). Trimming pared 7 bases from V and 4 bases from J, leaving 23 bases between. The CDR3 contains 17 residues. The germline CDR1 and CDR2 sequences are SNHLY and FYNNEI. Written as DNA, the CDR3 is TGTGCCAGCAAGGGACAAGGCTTATTCCAATCAAATCAGCCCCAGCATTTT. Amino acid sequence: CASKGQGLFQSNQPQHF.

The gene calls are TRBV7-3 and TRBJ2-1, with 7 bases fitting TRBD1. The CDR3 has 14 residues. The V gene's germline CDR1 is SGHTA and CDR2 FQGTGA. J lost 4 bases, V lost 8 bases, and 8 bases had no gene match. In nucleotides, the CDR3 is TGTGCCAGCGGCGGTGGACAGGCTTACAATGAGCAGTTCTTC. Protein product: CASGGGQAYNEQFF.

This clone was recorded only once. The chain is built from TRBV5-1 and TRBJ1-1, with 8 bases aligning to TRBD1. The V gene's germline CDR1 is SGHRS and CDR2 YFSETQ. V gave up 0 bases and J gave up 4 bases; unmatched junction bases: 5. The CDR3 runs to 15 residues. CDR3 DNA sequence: TGCGCCAGCAGCTTGGTTTCAGGGGGCGTCACTGAAGCTTTCTTT. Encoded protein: CASSLVSGGVTEAFF.

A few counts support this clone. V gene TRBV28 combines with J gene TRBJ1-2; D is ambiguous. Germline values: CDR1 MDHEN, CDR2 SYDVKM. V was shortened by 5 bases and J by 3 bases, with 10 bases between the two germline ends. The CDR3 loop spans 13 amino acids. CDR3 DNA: TGTGCCAGCAGTCCCGGGGTTTACTATGGCTACACCTTC. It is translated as CASSPGVYYGYTF.

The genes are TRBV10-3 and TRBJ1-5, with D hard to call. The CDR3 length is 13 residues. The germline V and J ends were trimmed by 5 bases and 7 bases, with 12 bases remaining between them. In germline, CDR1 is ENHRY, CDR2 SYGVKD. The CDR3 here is CAISQELGQPQHF. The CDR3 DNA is TGTGCCATCAGTCAAGAACTCGGGCAGCCCCAGCATTTT.

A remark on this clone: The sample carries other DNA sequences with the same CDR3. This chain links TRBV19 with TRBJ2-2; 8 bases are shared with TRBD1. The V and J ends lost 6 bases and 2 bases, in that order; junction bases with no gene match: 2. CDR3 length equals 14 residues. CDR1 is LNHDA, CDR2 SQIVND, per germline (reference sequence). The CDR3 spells CASSGQGNTGELFF. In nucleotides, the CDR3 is TGTGCCAGTAGCGGACAGGGAAACACCGGGGAGCTGTTTTTT.

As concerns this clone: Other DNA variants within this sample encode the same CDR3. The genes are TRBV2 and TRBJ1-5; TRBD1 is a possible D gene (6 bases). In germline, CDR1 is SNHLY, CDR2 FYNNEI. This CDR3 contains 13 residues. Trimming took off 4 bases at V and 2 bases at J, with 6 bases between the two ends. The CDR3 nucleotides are TGTGCCAGCAGTGGACAGGGCAATCAGCCCCAGCATTTT. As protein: CASSGQGNQPQHF. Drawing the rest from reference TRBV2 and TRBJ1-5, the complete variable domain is EPEVTQTPSHQVTQMGQEVILRCVPISNHLYFYWYRQILGQKVEFLVSFYNNEISEKSEIFDDQFSVERPDGSNFTLKIRSTKLEDSAMYFCASSGQGNQPQHFGDGTRLSIL.

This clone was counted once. DNA for the CDR3: TGTGCCAGCAGTCCACTCCGGGACAGGCACCAGCCCCAGCATTTT. Amino acid sequence: CASSPLRDRHQPQHF. The rearrangement links TRBV28 to TRBJ1-5; 8 bases align to TRBD1. The CDR3 has 15 residues. V gave up 5 bases and J gave up 7 bases; unmatched junction bases: 10. Germline CDR1 MDHEN, CDR2 SYDVKM.

CDR3 bases: TGCGCCAGCAGTGAGTCGACGGGAGGGCCTCCCTACAATGAGCAGTTCTTC. Translated, it gives CASSESTGGPPYNEQFF. The V gene is TRBV10-1, the J gene TRBJ2-1; 8 bases map to TRBD2. The CDR3 is 17 amino acids. CDR1 is WNHNN, CDR2 SYGVQD, per germline (reference sequence). Unmatched junction bases numbered 6, after V lost 0 bases and J lost 2 bases.

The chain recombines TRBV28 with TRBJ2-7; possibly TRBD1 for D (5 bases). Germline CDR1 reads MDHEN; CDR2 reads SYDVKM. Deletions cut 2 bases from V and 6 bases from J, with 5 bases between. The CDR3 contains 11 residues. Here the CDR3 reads CASSLRGEQYF. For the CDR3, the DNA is TGTGCCAGCAGTTTAAGGGGCGAGCAGTACTTC.